Presented here are 12 T cell receptor beta chains from one specimen sequenced in a study of blood T cell repertoires in COVID-19. Profiling relied on immunoSEQ multiplex PCR, and the TCRdb table lists in-frame clones only, not all of them. This table has 65,000 to 75,000 clones, around 78% appearing once. Sequenced input: peripheral blood. The receptors shown here come from a human donor in a cohort sampled during active COVID-19.

The gene calls are TRBV10-1 and TRBJ2-6; weak D call: TRBD1 (5 bases). This CDR3 comprises 23 residues. Trimming removed 9 bases at V and 1 base at J, with 37 bases between. From germline, CDR1 is WNHNN and CDR2 SYGVQD (reference sequence). The CDR3 DNA reads TGCGCCAGGACGGTTTCGTTCGGGCAGGGTGGGTGGTGGAACCAGTCTGGGGCCAACGTCCTGACTTTC. Translated: CARTVSFGQGGWWNQSGANVLTF.

This chain connects TRBV7-6 to TRBJ1-1, with a weak D call TRBD1 (5 bases). This CDR3 comprises 15 residues. The germline V gene encodes CDR1 SGHVS and CDR2 FNYEAQ. Trimming took off 0 bases at V and 0 bases at J, with 8 bases between the two ends. DNA for the CDR3: TGTGCCAGCAGCTTAGCGACGGGGGTGAACACTGAAGCTTTCTTT. Encoded protein: CASSLATGVNTEAFF.

The V gene is TRBV19, the J gene TRBJ1-2; a possible D gene is TRBD1 (5 bases). The germline V gene has CDR1 LNHDA and CDR2 SQIVND (reference sequence). CDR3 size: 15 residues. The ends were cut back, 5 bases at V and 7 bases at J, with 20 bases in the middle. CDR3 DNA: TGTGCCAGTAGTTCCTGGATGGGCAGGGCCCCTGGCTACACCTTC. Protein: CASSSWMGRAPGYTF.

The sample holds a few counts of this clone. The rearrangement links TRBV5-4 to TRBJ2-7, with a weak D call TRBD2 (7 bases). The length of the CDR3 is 15 residues. V lost 4 bases, J lost 5 bases, and 19 bases lay in between. Germline CDR1 SGHNT, CDR2 YYREEE (reference sequence). The CDR3 DNA is TGTGCCAGCAGCCGAGGGGGGGAAATTGCCCACGAGCAGTACTTC. Translated, it gives CASSRGGEIAHEQYF.

This chain connects TRBV19 to TRBJ1-5; D is uncertain. Between the trimmed V and J ends, which lost 7 bases and 2 bases, there was a span of 12 bases. CDR3 length: 14 residues. Germline V gene data show CDR1 as LNHDA and CDR2 as SQIVND (reference sequence). The CDR3 DNA reads as TGTGCCAGTATTCCGACAAACGGCAATCAGCCCCAGCATTTT. Amino acid sequence: CASIPTNGNQPQHF.

The chain has TRBV4-1 and TRBJ2-7; 9 bases agree with TRBD1. V lost 1 base to trimming and J lost 2 bases; unmatched junction nucleotides: 3. CDR1 and CDR2 from the germline V gene are MGHRA and YSYEKL. The CDR3 has 15 residues. The chain's CDR3 is CASSQVGQGAYEQYF. The CDR3 DNA sequence: TGCGCCAGCAGCCAAGTGGGACAGGGAGCCTACGAGCAGTACTTC.

This clone appeared once. The CDR3 reads CASSWNYGDEQYF. As DNA, the CDR3 is TGTGCCAGCAGCTGGAACTACGGGGACGAGCAGTACTTC. J is TRBJ2-7 and V is TRBV14; D might be TRBD2 (5 bases). The V end was cut by 5 bases, the J end by 5 bases, with 13 bases between. CDR1 is SGHDN, CDR2 FVKESK, per germline. This CDR3 has 13 amino acids.

The chain employs TRBV21-1 and TRBJ2-7; the table's D call of TRBD2 was not tested on the DNA. TRBV21-1 is shown as a pseudogene. CDR3 length: 19 residues. CDR3 nucleotides: TGTGCCAGCAGCAAAGCGCTCCATCGACTAGCGGGAAATTACTACGAGCAGTACTTC. Residues: CASSKALHRLAGNYYEQYF.

The rearrangement uses TRBV7-6 and TRBJ1-3, with 7 nucleotides matching TRBD1. Trimming took 1 base from V and 0 from J; bases not matched to a gene: 6. The CDR3 covers 17 residues. Germline CDR1 reads SGHVS; CDR2 reads FNYEAQ. The CDR3 loop is CASSLEGAQASGNTIYF. CDR3 in DNA: TGTGCCAGCAGCTTAGAGGGGGCACAGGCCTCTGGAAACACCATATATTTT.

V is TRBV5-1 and J is TRBJ2-7; 10 positions match TRBD1. Losses at the gene ends were 3 bases for V and 7 bases for J; bases not matched to a gene: 10. This CDR3 spans 15 amino acids. Germline CDR1 SGHRS, CDR2 YFSETQ. CDR3: CASSSLGTGAVEQYF. In nucleotides, the CDR3 is TGCGCCAGCAGCTCCCTAGGGACAGGGGCTGTGGAGCAGTACTTC.

The V gene is TRBV9, the J gene TRBJ2-7; 11 nucleotides agree with TRBD2. CDR3 length: 22 amino acids. Germline CDR1 is SGDLS and CDR2 is YYNGEE. V lost 0 bases to trimming and J lost 2 bases; unmatched junction nucleotides: 22. Here the CDR3 DNA reads TGTGCCAGCAGCGTAGTTTGCTCAAGGGTGGACCAGACTAGCGGGGCCCCCTACGAGCAGTACTTC. It specifies CASSVVCSRVDQTSGAPYEQYF.

V gene TRBV6-5 combines with J gene TRBJ2-7; 10 bases map to TRBD2. CDR3 size: 16 residues. CDR1 MNHEY and CDR2 SVGAGI come from the germline V gene. V shed 2 bases and J 3 bases; nucleotides not matched to a gene: 7. Here the CDR3 reads CASSYGASGRNYEQYF. CDR3 nucleotide sequence: TGTGCCAGCAGTTACGGGGCTAGCGGGAGAAACTACGAGCAGTACTTC.